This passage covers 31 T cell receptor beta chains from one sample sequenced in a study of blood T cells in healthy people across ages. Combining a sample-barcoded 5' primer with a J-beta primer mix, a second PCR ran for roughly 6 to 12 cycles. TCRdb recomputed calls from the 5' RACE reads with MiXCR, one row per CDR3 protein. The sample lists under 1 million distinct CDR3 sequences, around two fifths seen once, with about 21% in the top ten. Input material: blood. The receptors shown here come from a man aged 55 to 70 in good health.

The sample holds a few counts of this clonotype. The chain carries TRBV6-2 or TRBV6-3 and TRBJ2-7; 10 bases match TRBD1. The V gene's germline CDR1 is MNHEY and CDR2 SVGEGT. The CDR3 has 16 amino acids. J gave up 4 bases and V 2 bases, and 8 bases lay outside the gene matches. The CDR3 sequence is CASSYGPGQGVYEQYF. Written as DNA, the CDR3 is TGTGCCAGCAGTTACGGCCCCGGACAGGGGGTTTACGAGCAGTACTTC.

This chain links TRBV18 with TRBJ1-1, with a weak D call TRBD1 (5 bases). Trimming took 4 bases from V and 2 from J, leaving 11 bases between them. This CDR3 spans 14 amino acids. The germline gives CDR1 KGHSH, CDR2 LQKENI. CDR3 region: CASSQGTYNTEAFF. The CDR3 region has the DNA TGTGCCAGCTCACAGGGGACCTATAACACTGAAGCTTTCTTT.

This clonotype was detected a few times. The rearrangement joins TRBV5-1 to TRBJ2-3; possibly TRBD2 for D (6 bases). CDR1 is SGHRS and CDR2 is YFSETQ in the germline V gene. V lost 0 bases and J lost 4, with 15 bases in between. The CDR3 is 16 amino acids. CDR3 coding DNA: TGCGCCAGCAGCTTGGTCGGGCGGGGTGCATCAGATACGCAGTATTTT. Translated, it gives CASSLVGRGASDTQYF.

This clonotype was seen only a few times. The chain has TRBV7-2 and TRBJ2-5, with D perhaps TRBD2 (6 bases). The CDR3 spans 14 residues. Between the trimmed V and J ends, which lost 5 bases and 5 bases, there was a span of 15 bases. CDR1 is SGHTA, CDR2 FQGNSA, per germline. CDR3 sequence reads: CASSLGLPTETQYF. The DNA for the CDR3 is TGTGCCAGCAGCCTAGGACTACCCACTGAGACCCAGTACTTC.

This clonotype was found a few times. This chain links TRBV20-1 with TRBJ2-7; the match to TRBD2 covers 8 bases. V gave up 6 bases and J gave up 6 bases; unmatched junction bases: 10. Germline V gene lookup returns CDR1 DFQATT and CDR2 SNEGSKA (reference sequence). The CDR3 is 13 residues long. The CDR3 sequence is CSAKLAGGGEQYF. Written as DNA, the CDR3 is TGCAGTGCCAAACTTGCGGGGGGAGGCGAGCAGTACTTC.

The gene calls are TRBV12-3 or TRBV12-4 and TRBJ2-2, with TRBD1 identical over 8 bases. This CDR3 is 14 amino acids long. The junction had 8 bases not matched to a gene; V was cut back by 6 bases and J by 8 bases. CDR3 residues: CASRWDRPTGELFF. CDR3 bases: TGTGCCAGCAGGTGGGACAGGCCCACTGGGGAGCTGTTTTTT.

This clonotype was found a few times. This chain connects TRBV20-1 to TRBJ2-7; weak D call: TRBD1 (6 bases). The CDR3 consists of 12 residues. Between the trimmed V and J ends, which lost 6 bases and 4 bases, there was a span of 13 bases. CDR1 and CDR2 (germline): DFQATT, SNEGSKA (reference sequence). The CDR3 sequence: CSAKKDRYEQYF. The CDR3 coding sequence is TGCAGTGCCAAAAAGGACAGATACGAGCAGTACTTC.

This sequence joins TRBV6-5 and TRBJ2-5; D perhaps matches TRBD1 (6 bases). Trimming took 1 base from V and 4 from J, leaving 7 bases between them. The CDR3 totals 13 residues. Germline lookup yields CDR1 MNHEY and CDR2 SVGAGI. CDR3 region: CASSYLGAETQYF. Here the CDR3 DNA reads TGTGCCAGCAGTTACTTGGGGGCAGAGACCCAGTACTTC.

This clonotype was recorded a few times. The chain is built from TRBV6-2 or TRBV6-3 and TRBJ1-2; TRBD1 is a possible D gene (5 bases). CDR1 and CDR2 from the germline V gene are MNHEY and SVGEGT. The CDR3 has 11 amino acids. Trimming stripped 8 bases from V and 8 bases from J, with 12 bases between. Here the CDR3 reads CASGAVLGYTF. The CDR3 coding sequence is TGTGCCAGCGGGGCGGTCCTCGGCTACACCTTC.

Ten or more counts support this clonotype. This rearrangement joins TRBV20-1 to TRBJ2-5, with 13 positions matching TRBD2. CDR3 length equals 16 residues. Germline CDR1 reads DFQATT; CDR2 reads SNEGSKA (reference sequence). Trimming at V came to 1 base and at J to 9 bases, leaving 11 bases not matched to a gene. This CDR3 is CSARGLAGGKERSQYF. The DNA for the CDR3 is TGCAGTGCTAGAGGACTAGCGGGGGGCAAGGAGAGGTCCCAGTACTTC.

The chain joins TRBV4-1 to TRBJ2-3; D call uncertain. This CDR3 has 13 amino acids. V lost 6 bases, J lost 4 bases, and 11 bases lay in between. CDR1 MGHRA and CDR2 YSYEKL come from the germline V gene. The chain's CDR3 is CASRRIEADTQYF. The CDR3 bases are TGCGCCAGCAGACGGATCGAGGCAGATACGCAGTATTTT.

The CDR3, as DNA: TGTGCCAGCAGCTTAGACGGGAGGGTCGGCGAGCAGTACTTC. Translation gives CASSLDGRVGEQYF. The V gene is TRBV7-2, the J gene TRBJ2-7, with 8 bases lining up with TRBD2. Germline values: CDR1 SGHTA, CDR2 FQGNSA. The CDR3 runs 14 residues. Losses at the gene ends were 1 base for V and 6 bases for J; bases not matched to a gene: 5.

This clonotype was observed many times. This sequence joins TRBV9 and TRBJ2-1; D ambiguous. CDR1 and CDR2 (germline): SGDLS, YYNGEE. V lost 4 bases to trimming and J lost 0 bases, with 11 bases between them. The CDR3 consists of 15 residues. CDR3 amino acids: CASSPLVSSYNEQFF. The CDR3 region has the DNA TGTGCCAGCAGCCCCTTGGTGAGCTCCTACAATGAGCAGTTCTTC.

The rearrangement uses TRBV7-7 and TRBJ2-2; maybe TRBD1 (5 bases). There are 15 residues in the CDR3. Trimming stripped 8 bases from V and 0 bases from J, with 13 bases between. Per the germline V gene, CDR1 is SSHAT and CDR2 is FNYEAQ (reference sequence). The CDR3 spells CASGKDNANTGELFF. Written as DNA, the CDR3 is TGTGCCAGCGGCAAGGACAACGCGAACACCGGGGAGCTGTTTTTT.

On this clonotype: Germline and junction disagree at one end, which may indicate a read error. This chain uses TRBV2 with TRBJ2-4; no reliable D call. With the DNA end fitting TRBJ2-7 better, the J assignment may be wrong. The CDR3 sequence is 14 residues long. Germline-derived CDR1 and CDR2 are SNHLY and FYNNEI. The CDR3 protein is CASSEGGTNYEQYF. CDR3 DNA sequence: TGTGCCAGCAGCGAAGGCGGAACCAACTACGAGCAGTACTTC.

CDR3 in amino acids: CASSVGGGLAGQETQYF. CDR3 sequence (DNA): TGTGCCAGCAGCGTTGGGGGCGGACTAGCGGGTCAGGAGACCCAGTACTTC. The rearrangement joins TRBV28 to TRBJ2-5, with 11 positions matching TRBD2. J gave up 5 bases and V 6 bases, and 14 bases lay outside the gene matches. CDR1 MDHEN and CDR2 SYDVKM come from the germline V gene. The CDR3 covers 17 residues.

The CDR3 loop is CSASPGGHGYTF. In DNA, the CDR3 is TGCAGTGCTAGCCCGGGTGGGCATGGCTACACCTTC. The chain combines TRBV20-1 with TRBJ1-2, with D uncertain. Germline lookup yields CDR1 DFQATT and CDR2 SNEGSKA (reference sequence). Between the trimmed V and J ends, which lost 3 bases and 6 bases, there was a span of 11 bases. This CDR3 comprises 12 residues.

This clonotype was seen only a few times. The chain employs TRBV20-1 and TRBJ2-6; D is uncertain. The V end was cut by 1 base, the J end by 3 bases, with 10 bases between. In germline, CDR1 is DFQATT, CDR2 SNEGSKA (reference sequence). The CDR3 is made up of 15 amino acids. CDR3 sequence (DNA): TGCAGTGCTAGAGGTGTTGTTCTTGGGGCCAACGTCCTGACTTTC. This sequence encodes CSARGVVLGANVLTF.

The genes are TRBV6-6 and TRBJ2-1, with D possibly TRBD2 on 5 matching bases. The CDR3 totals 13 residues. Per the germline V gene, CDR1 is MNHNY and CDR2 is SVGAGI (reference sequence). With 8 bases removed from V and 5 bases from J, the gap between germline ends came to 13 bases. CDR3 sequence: CASGRAENNEQFF. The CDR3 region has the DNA TGTGCCAGCGGACGAGCGGAGAACAATGAGCAGTTCTTC.

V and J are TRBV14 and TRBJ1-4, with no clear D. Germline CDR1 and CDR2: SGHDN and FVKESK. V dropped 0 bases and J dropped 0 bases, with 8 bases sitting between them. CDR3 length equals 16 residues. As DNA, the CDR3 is TGTGCCAGCAGCCAAGACAGACCGGCAACTAATGAAAAACTGTTTTTT. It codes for CASSQDRPATNEKLFF.

This chain's CDR3 is CASSLRQGLTGNTIYF. CDR3 coding DNA: TGTGCCAGCAGCTTACGGCAGGGACTCACTGGAAACACCATATATTTT. V and J are TRBV7-2 and TRBJ1-3; possibly TRBD1 for D (5 bases). Germline V lookup: CDR1 SGHTA, CDR2 FQGNSA. CDR3 length: 16 residues. V was shortened by 2 bases and J by 2 bases, with 13 bases between the two germline ends.

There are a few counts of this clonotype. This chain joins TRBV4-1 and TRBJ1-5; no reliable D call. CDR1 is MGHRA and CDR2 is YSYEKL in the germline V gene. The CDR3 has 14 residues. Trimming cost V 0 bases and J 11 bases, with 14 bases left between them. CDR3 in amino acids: CASSQDLLASSQHF. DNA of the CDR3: TGCGCCAGCAGCCAAGATTTGCTCGCCTCATCCCAGCATTTT.

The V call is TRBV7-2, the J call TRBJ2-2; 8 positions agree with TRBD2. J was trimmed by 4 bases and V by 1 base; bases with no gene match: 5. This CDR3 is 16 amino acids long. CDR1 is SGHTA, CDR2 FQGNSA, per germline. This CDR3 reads CASSLVAGGGTGELFF. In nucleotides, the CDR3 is TGTGCCAGCAGCTTAGTGGCGGGGGGCGGCACCGGGGAGCTGTTTTTT. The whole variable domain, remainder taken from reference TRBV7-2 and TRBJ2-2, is GAGVSQSPSNKVTEKGKDVELRCDPISGHTALYWYRQSLGQGLEFLIYFQGNSAPDKSGLPSDRFSAERTGGSVSTLTIQRTQQEDSAVYLCASSLVAGGGTGELFFGEGSRLTVL.

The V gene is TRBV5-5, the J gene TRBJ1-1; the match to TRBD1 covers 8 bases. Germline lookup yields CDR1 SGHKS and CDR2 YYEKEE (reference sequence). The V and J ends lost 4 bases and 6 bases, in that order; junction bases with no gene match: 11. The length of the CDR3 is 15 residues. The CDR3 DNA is TGTGCCAGCAGCGTGGTGGGTCAGGGGGCGGCTGAAGCTTTCTTT. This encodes CASSVVGQGAAEAFF.

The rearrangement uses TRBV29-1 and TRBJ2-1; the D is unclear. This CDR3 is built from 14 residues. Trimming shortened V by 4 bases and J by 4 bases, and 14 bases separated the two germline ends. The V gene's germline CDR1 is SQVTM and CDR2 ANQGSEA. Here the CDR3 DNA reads TGCAGCGTTGTTGGGTTTGGCCCTTACAATGAGCAGTTCTTC. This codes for CSVVGFGPYNEQFF.

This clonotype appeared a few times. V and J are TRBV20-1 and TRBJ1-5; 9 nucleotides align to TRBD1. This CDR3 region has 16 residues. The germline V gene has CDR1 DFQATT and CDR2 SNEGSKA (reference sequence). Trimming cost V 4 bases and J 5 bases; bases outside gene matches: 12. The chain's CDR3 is CSATSGTGFSYQPQHF. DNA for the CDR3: TGCAGTGCTACTTCCGGGACAGGGTTTTCGTATCAGCCCCAGCATTTT.

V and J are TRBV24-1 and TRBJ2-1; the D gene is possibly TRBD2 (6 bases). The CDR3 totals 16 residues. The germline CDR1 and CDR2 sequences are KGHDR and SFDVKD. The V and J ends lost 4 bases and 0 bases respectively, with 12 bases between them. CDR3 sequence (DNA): TGTGCCACCAGTGACCCAGGGAGGAGCTCCTACAATGAGCAGTTCTTC. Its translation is CATSDPGRSSYNEQFF.

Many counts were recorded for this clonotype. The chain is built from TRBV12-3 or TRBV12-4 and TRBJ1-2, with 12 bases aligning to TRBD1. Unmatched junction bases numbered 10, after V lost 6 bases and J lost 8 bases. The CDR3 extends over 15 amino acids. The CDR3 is CASRTSGTGGVGYTF. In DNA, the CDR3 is TGTGCCAGCAGGACCTCTGGGACAGGGGGCGTAGGCTACACCTTC.

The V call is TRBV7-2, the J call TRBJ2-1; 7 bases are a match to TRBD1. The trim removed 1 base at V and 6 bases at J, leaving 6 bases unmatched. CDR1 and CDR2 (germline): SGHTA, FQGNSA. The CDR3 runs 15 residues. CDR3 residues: CASSLVGQSLNEQFF. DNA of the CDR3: TGTGCCAGCAGCTTAGTGGGACAGAGCCTCAATGAGCAGTTCTTC.

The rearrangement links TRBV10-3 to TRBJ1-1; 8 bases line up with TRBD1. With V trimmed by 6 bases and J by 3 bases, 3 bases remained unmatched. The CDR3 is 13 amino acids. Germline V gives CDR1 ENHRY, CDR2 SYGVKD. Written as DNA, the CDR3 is TGTGCCATCAGGGACAGGGTAGACACTGAAGCTTTCTTT. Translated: CAIRDRVDTEAFF.

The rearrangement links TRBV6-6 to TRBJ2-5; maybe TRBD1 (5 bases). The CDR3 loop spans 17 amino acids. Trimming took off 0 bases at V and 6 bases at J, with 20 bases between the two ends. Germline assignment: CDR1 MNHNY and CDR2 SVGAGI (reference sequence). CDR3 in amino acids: CASSYSVEIGVGKTQYF. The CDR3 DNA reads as TGTGCCAGCAGTTACTCGGTTGAGATAGGGGTGGGAAAGACCCAGTACTTC.